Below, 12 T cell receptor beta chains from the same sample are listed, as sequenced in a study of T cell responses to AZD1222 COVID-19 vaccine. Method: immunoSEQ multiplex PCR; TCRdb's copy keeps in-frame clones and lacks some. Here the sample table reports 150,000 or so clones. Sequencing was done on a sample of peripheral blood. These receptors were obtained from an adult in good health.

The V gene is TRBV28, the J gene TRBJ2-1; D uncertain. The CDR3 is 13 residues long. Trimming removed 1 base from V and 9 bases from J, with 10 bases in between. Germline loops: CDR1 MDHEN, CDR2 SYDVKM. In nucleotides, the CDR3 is TGTGCCAGCAGTTTATCGGACGGCTTTGAGCAGTTCTTC. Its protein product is CASSLSDGFEQFF.

CDR3 in amino acids: CASSLIGLADQETQYF. DNA for the CDR3: TGTGCCAGCAGCCTCATCGGACTAGCGGACCAAGAGACCCAGTACTTC. The gene calls are TRBV5-6 and TRBJ2-5; 10 bases line up with TRBD2. V lost 4 bases, J lost 0 bases, and 6 bases stayed unmatched. Germline V lookup: CDR1 SGHDT, CDR2 YYEEEE. The length of the CDR3 is 16 residues.

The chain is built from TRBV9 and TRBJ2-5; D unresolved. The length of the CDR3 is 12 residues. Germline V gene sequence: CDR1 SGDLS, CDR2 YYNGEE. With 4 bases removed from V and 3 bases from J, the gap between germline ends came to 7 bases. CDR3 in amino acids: CASSLNEETQYF. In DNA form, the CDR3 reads TGTGCCAGCAGCCTTAACGAAGAGACCCAGTACTTC.

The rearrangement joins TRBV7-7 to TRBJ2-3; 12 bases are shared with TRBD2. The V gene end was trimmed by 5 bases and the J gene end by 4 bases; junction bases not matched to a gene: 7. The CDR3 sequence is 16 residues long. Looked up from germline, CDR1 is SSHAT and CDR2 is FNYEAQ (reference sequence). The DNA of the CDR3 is TGTGCCAGCAGCCAGACTAGCGGGGGTGGTGCAGATACGCAGTATTTT. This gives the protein CASSQTSGGGADTQYF.

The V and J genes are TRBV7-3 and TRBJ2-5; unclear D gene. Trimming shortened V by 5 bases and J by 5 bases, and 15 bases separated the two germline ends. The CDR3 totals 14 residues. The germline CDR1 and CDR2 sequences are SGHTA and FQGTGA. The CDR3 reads CASSPGSGPETQYF. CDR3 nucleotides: TGTGCCAGCAGCCCGGGTTCAGGTCCGGAGACCCAGTACTTC.

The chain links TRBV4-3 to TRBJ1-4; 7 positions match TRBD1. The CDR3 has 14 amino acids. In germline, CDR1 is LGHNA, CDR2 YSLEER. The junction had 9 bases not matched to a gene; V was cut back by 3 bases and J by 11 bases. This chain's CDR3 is CASSQAGTRGKLFF. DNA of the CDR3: TGCGCCAGCAGCCAGGCGGGGACCAGGGGGAAACTGTTTTTT.

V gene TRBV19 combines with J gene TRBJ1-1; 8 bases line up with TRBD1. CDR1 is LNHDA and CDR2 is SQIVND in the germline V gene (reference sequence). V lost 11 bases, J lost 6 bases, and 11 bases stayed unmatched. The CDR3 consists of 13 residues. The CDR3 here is CASGRQGASEAFF. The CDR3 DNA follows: TGTGCCTCAGGAAGGCAGGGGGCCTCTGAAGCTTTCTTT.

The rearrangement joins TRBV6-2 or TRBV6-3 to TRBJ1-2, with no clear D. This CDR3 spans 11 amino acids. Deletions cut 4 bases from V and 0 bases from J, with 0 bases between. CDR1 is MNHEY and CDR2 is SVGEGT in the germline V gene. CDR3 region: CASSSNYGYTF. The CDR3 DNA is TGTGCCAGCAGTTCTAACTATGGCTACACCTTC.

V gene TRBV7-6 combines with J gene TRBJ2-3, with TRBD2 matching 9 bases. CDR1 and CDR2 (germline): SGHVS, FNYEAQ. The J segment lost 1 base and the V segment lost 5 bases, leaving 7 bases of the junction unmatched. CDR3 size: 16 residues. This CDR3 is CASSPSSGGRTDTQYF. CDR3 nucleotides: TGTGCCAGCAGCCCTAGTAGCGGGGGCCGCACAGATACGCAGTATTTT.

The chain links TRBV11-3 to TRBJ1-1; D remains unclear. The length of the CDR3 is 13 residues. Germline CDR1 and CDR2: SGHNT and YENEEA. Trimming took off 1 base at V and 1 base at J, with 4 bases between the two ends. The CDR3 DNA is TGTGCCAGCAGCTTAGGGACGAACACTGAAGCTTTCTTT. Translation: CASSLGTNTEAFF. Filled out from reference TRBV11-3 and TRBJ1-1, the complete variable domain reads EAGVVQSPRYKIIEKKQPVAFWCNPISGHNTLYWYLQNLGQGPELLIRYENEEAVDDSQLPKDRFSAERLKGVDSTLKIQPAELGDSAVYLCASSLGTNTEAFFGQGTRLTVV.

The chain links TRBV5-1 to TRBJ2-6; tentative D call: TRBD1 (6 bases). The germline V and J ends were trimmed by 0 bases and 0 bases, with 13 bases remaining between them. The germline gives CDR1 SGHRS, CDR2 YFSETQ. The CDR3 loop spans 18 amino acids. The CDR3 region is CASSLAGGSSSGANVLTF. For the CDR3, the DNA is TGCGCCAGCAGCTTGGCTGGGGGCAGTAGCTCTGGGGCCAACGTCCTGACTTTC.

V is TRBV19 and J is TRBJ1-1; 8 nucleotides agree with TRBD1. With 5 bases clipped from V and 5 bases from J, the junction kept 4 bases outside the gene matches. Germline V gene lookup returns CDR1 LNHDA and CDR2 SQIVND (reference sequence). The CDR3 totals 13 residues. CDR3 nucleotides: TGTGCCAGTAGTCGACAGGGGATGACTGAAGCTTTCTTT. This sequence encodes CASSRQGMTEAFF.